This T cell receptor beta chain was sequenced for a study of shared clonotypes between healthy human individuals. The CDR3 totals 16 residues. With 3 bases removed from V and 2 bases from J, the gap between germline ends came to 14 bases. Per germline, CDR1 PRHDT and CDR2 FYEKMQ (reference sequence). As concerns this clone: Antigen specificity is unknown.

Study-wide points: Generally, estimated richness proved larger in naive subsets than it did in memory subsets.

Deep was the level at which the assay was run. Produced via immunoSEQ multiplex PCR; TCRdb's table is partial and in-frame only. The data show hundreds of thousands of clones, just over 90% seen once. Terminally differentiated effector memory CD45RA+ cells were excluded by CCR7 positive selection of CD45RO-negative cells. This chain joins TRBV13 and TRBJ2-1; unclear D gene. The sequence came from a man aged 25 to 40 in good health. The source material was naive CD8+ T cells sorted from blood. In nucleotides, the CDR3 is TGTGCCAGCAGCTTGGGCCCCGGGTCAGCCTACAATGAGCAGTTCTTC. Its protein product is CASSLGPGSAYNEQFF.